A single sample is the source of the 27 T cell receptor beta chains below, sequenced in a study of cytomegalovirus exposure and HLA in healthy donors. The PCR made use of 60 Vbeta and 13 Jbeta primers. Clones were read by immunoSEQ multiplex PCR, and TCRdb kept only the in-frame ones, dropping some. Of 200,000 to 250,000 clones listed, approximately 84% are singletons. Sequences were obtained from PBMCs. These receptor sequences come from a woman aged 40 to 55 in good health and CMV-seronegative.

The chain employs TRBV2 and TRBJ2-1; D perhaps matches TRBD2 (5 bases). V shed 5 bases and J shed 4 bases, with 15 bases lying between them. CDR3 length: 15 residues. Germline CDR1 is SNHLY and CDR2 is FYNNEI. CDR3 loop: CASSHKEAYYNEQFF. The CDR3 DNA reads TGTGCCAGCAGTCACAAGGAGGCCTATTACAATGAGCAGTTCTTC. The variable domain in full, with the rest retrieved from reference TRBV2 and TRBJ2-1, is EPEVTQTPSHQVTQMGQEVILRCVPISNHLYFYWYRQILGQKVEFLVSFYNNEISEKSEIFDDQFSVERPDGSNFTLKIRSTKLEDSAMYFCASSHKEAYYNEQFFGPGTRLTVL.

The rearrangement joins TRBV19 to TRBJ1-1, with TRBD1 as a possible D gene (5 bases). This CDR3 contains 12 residues. Between the trimmed V and J ends, which lost 5 bases and 8 bases, there was a span of 12 bases. CDR1 is LNHDA and CDR2 is SQIVND in the germline V gene (reference sequence). CDR3 sequence: CASSPPWGEAFF. The CDR3 DNA sequence: TGTGCCAGTAGTCCACCTTGGGGCGAAGCTTTCTTT.

The chain carries TRBV5-4 and TRBJ2-2; TRBD1 agrees at 10 bases. The length of the CDR3 is 16 residues. The junction had 4 bases not matched to a gene; V was cut back by 0 bases and J by 5 bases. Germline V CDR1 and CDR2: SGHNT, YYREEE (reference sequence). CDR3 bases: TGTGCCAGCAGCTTGGCCGGGACAGGGGTGACCGGGGAGCTGTTTTTT. Its translation is CASSLAGTGVTGELFF.

The chain combines TRBV4-1 with TRBJ1-3; perhaps TRBD1 as D (5 bases). Germline V gives CDR1 MGHRA, CDR2 YSYEKL. The CDR3 consists of 16 residues. The V and J ends lost 3 bases and 4 bases respectively, with 16 bases between them. The CDR3 DNA reads TGCGCCAGCAGCCATGTGATTCCAGGGTCAGGAAACACCATATATTTT. This translates into CASSHVIPGSGNTIYF.

Only one count was recorded for this clone. The J gene is TRBJ1-2, the V gene TRBV7-9; no reliable D call. Looked up from germline, CDR1 is SEHNR and CDR2 is FQNEAQ (reference sequence). The CDR3 sequence is 11 residues long. Trimming shortened V by 5 bases and J by 7 bases, and 8 bases separated the two germline ends. The CDR3 DNA sequence: TGTGCCAGCAGCGCGGAAGGTGGCTACACCTTC. Protein: CASSAEGGYTF.

About this clone: Other DNA sequences in the sample encode the same CDR3. Here the CDR3 DNA reads TGTGCCAGCAGTTACTCCAGAAACACTGAAGCTTTCTTT. As protein: CASSYSRNTEAFF. The gene calls are TRBV6-5 and TRBJ1-1; no clear D. The CDR3 is 13 amino acids. Germline values: CDR1 MNHEY, CDR2 SVGAGI. Deletions cut 0 bases from V and 2 bases from J, with 4 bases between.

This clone appeared once. The CDR3 DNA is TGTGCCATCAGTGAGTCAAACTTATATGAGCAGTTCTTC. Translating gives CAISESNLYEQFF. The rearrangement joins TRBV10-3 to TRBJ2-1, with D hard to call. The CDR3 consists of 13 residues. Trimming took off 0 bases at V and 8 bases at J, with 8 bases between the two ends. CDR1 is ENHRY, CDR2 SYGVKD, per germline.

The V and J genes are TRBV6-5 and TRBJ1-6; no clear D gene. This CDR3 region has 16 residues. Trimming cost V 0 bases and J 7 bases, with 13 bases left between them. The V gene's germline CDR1 is MNHEY and CDR2 SVGAGI. DNA for the CDR3: TGTGCCAGCAGTTACTCCCGGTCCCTCCCGAATTCACCCCTCCACTTT. It encodes CASSYSRSLPNSPLHF.

V gene TRBV5-1 combines with J gene TRBJ1-2; the D is unclear. Germline CDR1 reads SGHRS; CDR2 reads YFSETQ. V was cut by 2 bases and J by 6 bases, with 11 bases left in between. The CDR3 totals 13 residues. CDR3 DNA: TGCGCCAGCAGCTTACACGATCAGAATGGCTACACCTTC. It codes for CASSLHDQNGYTF.

This rearrangement joins TRBV7-3 to TRBJ2-2; unclear D gene. The V gene's germline CDR1 is SGHTA and CDR2 FQGTGA. CDR3 length: 16 residues. Trimming took off 1 base at V and 6 bases at J, with 15 bases between the two ends. The CDR3 region has the DNA TGTGCCAGCAGCTTAAGGGTCCGAGGAGAGGCCGGGGAGCTGTTTTTT. It yields the protein CASSLRVRGEAGELFF.

The chain combines TRBV18 with TRBJ1-4, with 7 nucleotides matching TRBD1. Germline loops: CDR1 KGHSH, CDR2 LQKENI. The V segment lost 0 bases and the J segment 10 bases; nucleotides outside the gene matches: 17. The CDR3 covers 18 residues. CDR3 loop: CASSPPTGDGAYIGKLFF. CDR3 sequence (DNA): TGTGCCAGCTCACCACCTACAGGGGACGGGGCGTATATAGGAAAACTGTTTTTT.

J is TRBJ2-5 and V is TRBV7-6, with D unresolved. CDR3 length: 15 residues. Germline CDR1 reads SGHVS; CDR2 reads FNYEAQ. The V end was cut by 4 bases, the J end by 0 bases, with 12 bases between. The CDR3 sequence is CASSYTSQYQETQYF. In nucleotides, the CDR3 is TGTGCCAGCAGCTACACATCCCAGTACCAAGAGACCCAGTACTTC.

This chain joins TRBV11-2 and TRBJ2-3; perhaps TRBD2 as D (6 bases). V was trimmed by 4 bases and J by 2 bases, leaving 22 bases between them. The germline gives CDR1 SGHAT, CDR2 FQNNGV. This CDR3 comprises 18 residues. The CDR3 here is CASSSLEGRLLSTDTQYF. CDR3 nucleotides: TGTGCCAGCAGCTCCCTGGAGGGCCGACTATTATCCACAGATACGCAGTATTTT.

This clone was seen once. The J gene is TRBJ1-1, the V gene TRBV14; TRBD1 is a possible D gene (6 bases). Trimming took off 0 bases at V and 2 bases at J, with 16 bases between the two ends. The CDR3 runs to 17 residues. Germline-derived CDR1 and CDR2 are SGHDN and FVKESK. In nucleotides, the CDR3 is TGTGCCAGCAGCCAAGATATGGGGGCAGCCGTAAACACTGAAGCTTTCTTT. Its protein product is CASSQDMGAAVNTEAFF.

The rearrangement uses TRBV13 and TRBJ1-3, with 9 bases aligning to TRBD1. The CDR3 covers 14 residues. Germline CDR1 and CDR2: PRHDT and FYEKMQ (reference sequence). J lost 8 bases, V lost 6 bases, and 8 bases had no gene match. CDR3 nucleotide sequence: TGTGCCAGCAGTTCTCCGGGACAGGGAGACACCATATATTTT. Translated, it gives CASSSPGQGDTIYF. Complete variable domain (other parts from reference TRBV13 and TRBJ1-3): AAGVIQSPRHLIKEKRETATLKCYPIPRHDTVYWYQQGPGQDPQFLISFYEKMQSDKGSIPDRFSAQQFSDYHSELNMSSLELGDSALYFCASSSPGQGDTIYFGEGSWLTVV.

The V and J genes are TRBV19 and TRBJ2-2; TRBD1 matches 10 bases. Germline V gene sequence: CDR1 LNHDA, CDR2 SQIVND (reference sequence). Unmatched junction bases numbered 6, after V lost 3 bases and J lost 5 bases. The CDR3 length is 16 residues. The CDR3 nucleotides read TGTGCCAGTAGTATTATCTGGGACAGGGGAACCGGGGAGCTGTTTTTT. This encodes CASSIIWDRGTGELFF.

The V gene is TRBV9, the J gene TRBJ2-5; 10 bases fit TRBD2. The CDR3 covers 17 residues. The J segment lost 4 bases and the V segment lost 3 bases, leaving 12 bases of the junction unmatched. Germline V gene lookup returns CDR1 SGDLS and CDR2 YYNGEE. The CDR3 here is CASSAETTSGVGETQYF. Written as DNA, the CDR3 is TGTGCCAGCAGCGCCGAGACTACTAGCGGGGTAGGAGAGACCCAGTACTTC.

The rearrangement uses TRBV2 and TRBJ1-5, with D uncertain. The germline V gene encodes CDR1 SNHLY and CDR2 FYNNEI. This CDR3 has 12 residues. With 6 bases removed from V and 4 bases from J, the gap between germline ends came to 7 bases. CDR3 residues: CASSSRNQPQHF. Here the CDR3 DNA reads TGTGCCAGCAGCTCACGGAATCAGCCCCAGCATTTT. Full variable domain (outside the CDR3, taken from reference TRBV2 and TRBJ1-5): EPEVTQTPSHQVTQMGQEVILRCVPISNHLYFYWYRQILGQKVEFLVSFYNNEISEKSEIFDDQFSVERPDGSNFTLKIRSTKLEDSAMYFCASSSRNQPQHFGDGTRLSIL.

CDR3 protein: CASSLLGGATGELFF. The CDR3 coding sequence is TGTGCCAGCAGCCTACTGGGAGGGGCGACCGGGGAGCTGTTTTTT. The chain is built from TRBV7-2 and TRBJ2-2; 7 bases align to TRBD2. In germline, CDR1 is SGHTA, CDR2 FQGNSA. Trimming cost V 5 bases and J 5 bases; bases outside gene matches: 8. The CDR3 is made up of 15 amino acids.

The rearrangement uses TRBV15 and TRBJ1-4; the D is unclear. V lost 1 base, J lost 8 bases, and 8 bases lay in between. Per germline, CDR1 LNHNV and CDR2 YYDKDF (reference sequence). CDR3 length: 13 residues. CDR3 coding DNA: TGTGCCACCAGCAGAGGGGCGGGGGAAAAACTGTTTTTT. Translation gives CATSRGAGEKLFF.

In DNA form, the CDR3 reads TGTGCCAGCAGCAAGGGACAGGGAGACACTGAAGCTTTCTTT. Amino acids: CASSKGQGDTEAFF. The chain couples TRBV21-1 to TRBJ1-1; the table calls TRBD1, which could not be checked here. TRBV21-1 is a listed pseudogene. CDR3 length: 14 amino acids.

The rearrangement links TRBV11-2 to TRBJ2-2; possible D gene TRBD1, 6 bases. The V gene lost 5 bases and the J gene lost 6 bases, with 10 bases spanning the gap. The CDR3 is 13 residues long. The germline gives CDR1 SGHAT, CDR2 FQNNGV. CDR3 protein: CASSRTVAGELFF. DNA for the CDR3: TGTGCCAGCAGCCGGACAGTCGCCGGGGAGCTGTTTTTT.

In this sample, this clone turned up once. This chain links TRBV2 with TRBJ1-1; 8 bases are a match to TRBD1. Looked up from germline, CDR1 is SNHLY and CDR2 is FYNNEI. J lost 4 bases, V lost 2 bases, and 6 bases had no gene match. CDR3 length equals 15 residues. The CDR3 reads CASSEQGTGGTEAFF. In DNA form, the CDR3 reads TGTGCCAGCAGTGAACAGGGGACAGGAGGCACTGAAGCTTTCTTT.

This chain connects TRBV4-2 to TRBJ2-5; D remains ambiguous. Looked up from germline, CDR1 is LGHNA and CDR2 is YNFKEQ. CDR3 length: 13 amino acids. V was pared by 0 bases and J by 3 bases, with 5 bases between. Here the CDR3 reads CASSQDFKETQYF. The CDR3, as DNA: TGTGCCAGCAGCCAAGACTTTAAAGAGACCCAGTACTTC.

This sequence joins TRBV6-1 and TRBJ1-5; D is undetermined. Trimming shortened V by 4 bases and J by 5 bases, and 12 bases separated the two germline ends. The CDR3 has 14 residues. CDR1 is MNHNS, CDR2 SASEGT, per germline. The CDR3 loop reads CASSVEPFDQPQHF. The CDR3 DNA reads as TGTGCCAGCAGTGTAGAACCCTTCGATCAGCCCCAGCATTTT.

The chain employs TRBV27 and TRBJ1-5; D not resolved. CDR3 length: 13 amino acids. V was shortened by 6 bases and J by 6 bases, with 12 bases between the two germline ends. Germline-derived CDR1 and CDR2 are MNHEY and SMNVEV (reference sequence). In DNA, the CDR3 is TGTGCCAGCAGCCTCCGGGGTTCTCAGCCCCAGCATTTT. Its translation is CASSLRGSQPQHF.

The gene calls are TRBV9 and TRBJ2-7; 8 bases agree with TRBD1. J gave up 4 bases and V 4 bases, and 7 bases lay outside the gene matches. Germline CDR1 is SGDLS and CDR2 is YYNGEE. The CDR3 spans 14 residues. This CDR3 is CASSSTGGPYEQYF. The CDR3 coding sequence is TGTGCCAGCAGCTCAACAGGGGGTCCATACGAGCAGTACTTC.